Below are 5 T cell receptor beta chains sequenced from a single sample in a study of T cells after yellow fever vaccination. A single record per CDR3 protein comes from TCRdb applying MiXCR to the 5' RACE reads. The profile shows hundreds of thousands of distinct CDR3 sequences, roughly 8.7% of them singletons. The material sequenced was PBMCs, taken on the day of the first yellow fever vaccination. These receptors all stem from a man between 18 and 35 years old who received the YFV17D yellow fever vaccine.

The CDR3 sequence is CASNINGKNTEAFF. The DNA of the CDR3 is TGTGCCAGCAATATTAACGGGAAGAACACTGAAGCTTTCTTT. The rearrangement joins TRBV27 to TRBJ1-1; D is unclear. With 7 bases removed from V and 1 base from J, the gap between germline ends came to 13 bases. CDR3 length: 14 residues. Germline V CDR1 and CDR2: MNHEY, SMNVEV (reference sequence).

This chain connects TRBV7-2 to TRBJ2-3; 7 bases map to TRBD2. J lost 4 bases, V lost 2 bases, and 3 bases had no gene match. Germline CDR1 and CDR2: SGHTA and FQGNSA. The CDR3 loop spans 14 amino acids. The DNA for the CDR3 is TGTGCCAGCAGCTTACTAGCGGTCGCAGATACGCAGTATTTT. Translated: CASSLLAVADTQYF.

This clonotype occurred a few times. The J gene is TRBJ2-5, the V gene TRBV7-8; D remains unclear. Germline CDR1 and CDR2: SGHVS and FQNEAQ. V lost 1 base and J lost 0, with 6 bases in between. This CDR3 region has 14 residues. CDR3: CASSLVGYQETQYF. CDR3 nucleotides: TGTGCCAGCAGCTTAGTGGGTTACCAAGAGACCCAGTACTTC.

Worth noting for this clonotype: A clone one base away is much larger, so this may be a read error. The chain carries TRBV2 and TRBJ2-3, with a weak D call TRBD2 (6 bases). The CDR3 is 15 amino acids. Germline V CDR1 and CDR2: SNHLY, FYNNEI. The CDR3 sequence: CTSSDPGRSTDTQYF. The CDR3 coding sequence is TGTACCAGCAGTGACCCTGGGAGGAGCACAGATACGCAGTATTTT.

This clonotype was counted a few times. CDR3 amino acids: CASSRRGGASNTGELFF. For the CDR3, the DNA is TGCGCCAGCAGCCGCCGCGGGGGCGCGTCGAACACCGGGGAGCTGTTTTTT. This chain connects TRBV5-1 to TRBJ2-2; TRBD2 might be the D (7 bases). CDR3 size: 17 residues. V lost 4 bases and J 0 bases, leaving 16 bases between the germline ends. Germline V gene data show CDR1 as SGHRS and CDR2 as YFSETQ. Combining the CDR3 with reference TRBV5-1 and TRBJ2-2 gives the whole variable domain KAGVTQTPRYLIKTRGQQVTLSCSPISGHRSVSWYQQTPGQGLQFLFEYFSETQRNKGNFPGRFSGRQFSNSRSEMNVSTLELGDSALYLCASSRRGGASNTGELFFGEGSRLTVL.